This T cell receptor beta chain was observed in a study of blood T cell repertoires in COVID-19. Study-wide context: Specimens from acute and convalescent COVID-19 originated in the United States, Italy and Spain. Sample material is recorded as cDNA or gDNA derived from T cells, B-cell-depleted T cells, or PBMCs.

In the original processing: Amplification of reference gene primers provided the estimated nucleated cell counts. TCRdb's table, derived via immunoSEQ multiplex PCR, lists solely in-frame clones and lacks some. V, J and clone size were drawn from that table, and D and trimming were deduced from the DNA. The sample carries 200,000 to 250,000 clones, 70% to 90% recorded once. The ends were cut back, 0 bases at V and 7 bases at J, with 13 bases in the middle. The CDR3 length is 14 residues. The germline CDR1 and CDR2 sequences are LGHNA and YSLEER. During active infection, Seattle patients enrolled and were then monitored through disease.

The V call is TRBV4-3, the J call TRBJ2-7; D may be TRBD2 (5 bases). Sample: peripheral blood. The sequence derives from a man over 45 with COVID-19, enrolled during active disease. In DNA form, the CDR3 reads TGCGCCAGCAGCCAAGATGAGGGAATCGGGGAGCAGTACTTC. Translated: CASSQDEGIGEQYF.